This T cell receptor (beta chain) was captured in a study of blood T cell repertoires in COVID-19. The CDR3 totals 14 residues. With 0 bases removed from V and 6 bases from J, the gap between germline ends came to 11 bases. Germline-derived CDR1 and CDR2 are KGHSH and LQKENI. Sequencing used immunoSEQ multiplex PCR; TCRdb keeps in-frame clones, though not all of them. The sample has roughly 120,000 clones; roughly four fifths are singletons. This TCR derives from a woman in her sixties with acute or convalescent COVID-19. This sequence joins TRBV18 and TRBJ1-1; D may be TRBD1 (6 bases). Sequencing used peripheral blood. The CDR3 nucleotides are TGTGCCAGCTCACCACCGGGGGCCGATGCTGAAGCTTTCTTT. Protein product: CASSPPGADAEAFF.